These T cell receptor beta chains were read from a single sample in a study of OX40 agonist ivuxolimab in advanced cancers. Here immunoSEQ multiplex PCR was the method, and the copy in TCRdb shows in-frame clones only, minus some. Among about 48,000 clones listed, roughly 80% were seen once. Sequencing used CD4+ or CD8+ T cells sorted from blood, obtained in a trial of the OX40 agonist ivuxolimab. These receptors originate from an adult with an advanced solid tumor such as melanoma, head and neck, liver or kidney cancer. Each CDR3 is given with its conserved first and last residue. Fields, in order: D gene, J gene, V gene, clone size, CDR3 protein, CDR3 DNA. The D gene is left open where the match is weak. Size is omitted from some rows. Given values are once, few, many or a class for expanded clones.

D gene: TRBD1
J gene: TRBJ2-7
V gene: TRBV30
clone size: .
CDR3 protein: CAWSSIGTGTSYEQYF
CDR3 DNA: TGTGCCTGGAGTTCGATAGGGACAGGGACCTCCTACGAGCAGTACTTC

D gene: .
J gene: TRBJ2-5
V gene: TRBV9
clone size: .
CDR3 protein: CASSVEGWIYQETQYF
CDR3 DNA: TGTGCCAGCAGCGTAGAGGGTTGGATTTACCAAGAGACCCAGTACTTC

D gene: .
J gene: TRBJ2-3
V gene: TRBV9
clone size: .
CDR3 protein: CASSLTSLTGLGSTDTQYF
CDR3 DNA: TGTGCCAGCAGCTTAACCAGCCTGACAGGCCTAGGGAGCACAGATACGCAGTATTTT

D gene: .
J gene: TRBJ1-6
V gene: TRBV7-9
clone size: .
CDR3 protein: CASSELPNSPLHF
CDR3 DNA: TGTGCCAGCAGCGAATTGCCTAATTCACCCCTCCACTTT

D gene: .
J gene: TRBJ2-1
V gene: TRBV7-2
clone size: .
CDR3 protein: CASSLVGGNEQFF
CDR3 DNA: TGTGCCAGCAGCTTAGTCGGGGGCAATGAGCAGTTCTTC

D gene: .
J gene: TRBJ2-2
V gene: TRBV27
clone size: .
CDR3 protein: CASSSQLGELFF
CDR3 DNA: TGTGCCAGCAGTTCTCAGCTGGGGGAGCTGTTTTTT

D gene: .
J gene: TRBJ1-5
V gene: TRBV5-6
clone size: .
CDR3 protein: CASSLGRNQPQHF
CDR3 DNA: TGTGCCAGCAGCTTGGGCCGGAATCAGCCCCAGCATTTT

D gene: TRBD1
J gene: TRBJ2-3
V gene: TRBV23-1
clone size: .
CDR3 protein: CASSPGTGGTDTQYF
CDR3 DNA: TGCGCCAGCAGTCCCGGGACAGGGGGCACAGATACGCAGTATTTT

D gene: .
J gene: TRBJ2-3
V gene: TRBV7-6
clone size: .
CDR3 protein: CASSTRRGAQGGSTDTQYF
CDR3 DNA: TGTGCCAGCAGCACAAGGAGAGGGGCCCAGGGGGGTAGCACAGATACGCAGTATTTT

D gene: TRBD2
J gene: TRBJ2-1
V gene: TRBV11-2
clone size: .
CDR3 protein: CASSRSGGYNEQFF
CDR3 DNA: TGTGCCAGCAGCAGAAGCGGGGGTTACAATGAGCAGTTCTTC

D gene: .
J gene: TRBJ2-5
V gene: TRBV7-2
clone size: .
CDR3 protein: CASSRTVGETQYF
CDR3 DNA: TGTGCCAGCAGCCGGACTGTCGGAGAGACCCAGTACTTC

D gene: .
J gene: TRBJ1-1
V gene: TRBV6-1
clone size: .
CDR3 protein: CASSAPGNTEAFF
CDR3 DNA: TGTGCCAGCAGTGCCCCGGGGAACACTGAAGCTTTCTTT

D gene: TRBD1
J gene: TRBJ1-2
V gene: TRBV11-2
clone size: .
CDR3 protein: CASSSQGPPNYGYTF
CDR3 DNA: TGTGCCAGCAGCTCACAGGGGCCCCCTAACTATGGCTACACCTTC

D gene: TRBD1
J gene: TRBJ1-1
V gene: TRBV27
clone size: .
CDR3 protein: CASSWQGAVMNTEAFF
CDR3 DNA: TGTGCCAGCAGTTGGCAGGGGGCTGTAATGAACACTGAAGCTTTCTTT

D gene: .
J gene: TRBJ2-5
V gene: TRBV19
clone size: once
CDR3 protein: CASSMRDRQETQYF
CDR3 DNA: TGTGCCAGTAGTATGCGGGACAGACAAGAGACCCAGTACTTC

D gene: .
J gene: TRBJ1-5
V gene: TRBV10-1
clone size: .
CDR3 protein: CASRTQGPENSDSSNQPQHF
CDR3 DNA: TGCGCCAGCAGGACCCAGGGGCCAGAGAATTCCGACTCGTCCAATCAGCCCCAGCATTTT

D gene: TRBD2
J gene: TRBJ2-1
V gene: TRBV10-3
clone size: .
CDR3 protein: CAISDGVAGGNEQFF
CDR3 DNA: TGTGCCATCAGTGATGGGGTAGCGGGGGGCAATGAGCAGTTCTTC

D gene: .
J gene: TRBJ2-6
V gene: TRBV30
clone size: .
CDR3 protein: CAWSELSGANVLTF
CDR3 DNA: TGTGCCTGGAGTGAACTCTCTGGGGCCAACGTCCTGACTTTC

D gene: .
J gene: TRBJ1-1
V gene: TRBV28
clone size: once
CDR3 protein: CASSLIPAVNTEAFF
CDR3 DNA: TGTGCCAGCAGTTTAATCCCGGCCGTTAACACTGAAGCTTTCTTT

D gene: .
J gene: TRBJ2-5
V gene: TRBV5-1
clone size: .
CDR3 protein: CASSLSGRETQYF
CDR3 DNA: TGCGCCAGCAGCTTGTCAGGGCGAGAGACCCAGTACTTC

D gene: .
J gene: TRBJ2-3
V gene: TRBV7-9
clone size: .
CDR3 protein: CASSPGGWTDTQYF
CDR3 DNA: TGTGCCAGCAGCCCGGGGGGCTGGACAGATACGCAGTATTTT

D gene: .
J gene: TRBJ2-1
V gene: TRBV7-2
clone size: .
CDR3 protein: CASSSVVEQFF
CDR3 DNA: TGTGCCAGCAGCTCGGTGGTTGAGCAGTTCTTC

D gene: .
J gene: TRBJ2-7
V gene: TRBV7-2
clone size: .
CDR3 protein: CASSLGAGRVYYEQYF
CDR3 DNA: TGTGCCAGCAGCTTAGGCGCAGGGCGGGTCTACTACGAGCAGTACTTC

D gene: .
J gene: TRBJ1-4
V gene: TRBV5-4
clone size: .
CDR3 protein: CASSIFPVEKLFF
CDR3 DNA: TGTGCCAGCAGCATCTTCCCAGTTGAAAAACTGTTTTTT

D gene: TRBD1
J gene: TRBJ1-2
V gene: TRBV2
clone size: .
CDR3 protein: CASSENEQGANGYTF
CDR3 DNA: TGTGCCAGCAGTGAAAACGAACAGGGGGCTAATGGCTACACCTTC

D gene: TRBD1
J gene: TRBJ1-4
V gene: TRBV29-1
clone size: .
CDR3 protein: CSVRAGTGGEKLFF
CDR3 DNA: TGCAGCGTTCGGGCCGGGACAGGGGGCGAAAAACTGTTTTTT

D gene: .
J gene: TRBJ1-5
V gene: TRBV4-3
clone size: few
CDR3 protein: CASRQRKTARYSNQPQHF
CDR3 DNA: TGCGCCAGCAGGCAAAGGAAGACAGCAAGATATAGCAATCAGCCCCAGCATTTT

D gene: TRBD2
J gene: TRBJ2-3
V gene: TRBV30
clone size: .
CDR3 protein: CAWSTLTSGSDTQYF
CDR3 DNA: TGTGCCTGGAGTACTTTGACTAGCGGGAGTGATACGCAGTATTTT

D gene: .
J gene: TRBJ1-3
V gene: TRBV11-2
clone size: .
CDR3 protein: CASSLGSKNTIYF
CDR3 DNA: TGTGCCAGCAGCTTAGGGTCCAAAAACACCATATATTTT

D gene: .
J gene: TRBJ2-5
V gene: TRBV2
clone size: few
CDR3 protein: CASSVKETQYF
CDR3 DNA: TGTGCCAGCAGTGTCAAAGAGACCCAGTACTTC

D gene: .
J gene: TRBJ1-1
V gene: TRBV5-1
clone size: .
CDR3 protein: CASSLSVTNTEAFF
CDR3 DNA: TGCGCCAGCAGCTTGAGCGTCACGAACACTGAAGCTTTCTTT

D gene: .
J gene: TRBJ2-3
V gene: TRBV7-2
clone size: once
CDR3 protein: CASSLEGSGYNTQYF
CDR3 DNA: TGTGCCAGCAGCTTAGAAGGGTCCGGATACAATACGCAGTATTTT

D gene: .
J gene: TRBJ1-3
V gene: TRBV5-1
clone size: .
CDR3 protein: CASSSQGLSGNTIYF
CDR3 DNA: TGCGCCAGCAGCTCACAGGGTCTCTCTGGAAACACCATATATTTT

D gene: .
J gene: TRBJ2-5
V gene: TRBV5-5
clone size: .
CDR3 protein: CASSPLHRGQQETQYF
CDR3 DNA: TGTGCCAGCAGCCCCCTTCACCGAGGACAGCAAGAGACCCAGTACTTC

D gene: .
J gene: TRBJ2-2
V gene: TRBV18
clone size: .
CDR3 protein: CASSPAWGPDTGELFF
CDR3 DNA: TGTGCCAGCTCACCGGCATGGGGACCAGACACCGGGGAGCTGTTTTTT

D gene: .
J gene: TRBJ2-4
V gene: TRBV2
clone size: .
CDR3 protein: CASSEAYRLQTKNIQYF
CDR3 DNA: TGTGCCAGCAGTGAAGCTTATCGCCTCCAGACCAAAAACATTCAGTACTTC

D gene: .
J gene: TRBJ1-5
V gene: TRBV6-5
clone size: .
CDR3 protein: CASSYADSNQPQHF
CDR3 DNA: TGTGCCAGCAGTTATGCGGATAGCAATCAGCCCCAGCATTTT